The 24 T cell receptor beta chains given below trace back to one sample, sequenced in a study of T cell repertoires in cytomegalovirus infection. MiXCR, run by TCRdb on the reads, gives a single entry per CDR3 protein. Of roughly 990,000 distinct CDR3 sequences in the sample, approximately 30% were seen once. No antigen has been identified for these receptors. The specimen comprised cultured CD8+ T cells from PBMCs, sampled from culture after CMV antigen stimulation. These receptors were obtained from a human donor in good health (CMV status not recorded). Some clones in this sample may be carry-over from other donors' samples.

V gene TRBV4-1 combines with J gene TRBJ2-7, with D tentatively TRBD2 (6 bases). Trimming shortened V by 4 bases and J by 0 bases, and 13 bases separated the two germline ends. This CDR3 region has 15 residues. Germline V gives CDR1 MGHRA, CDR2 YSYEKL. This CDR3 reads CASSPVDGSSYEQYF. The DNA of the CDR3 is TGCGCCAGCAGCCCAGTCGACGGGAGCTCCTACGAGCAGTACTTC.

The chain joins TRBV9 to TRBJ1-6; possibly TRBD1 for D (6 bases). Trimming shortened V by 3 bases and J by 14 bases, and 12 bases separated the two germline ends. This CDR3 has 12 amino acids. Germline CDR1 is SGDLS and CDR2 is YYNGEE. The CDR3 nucleotides are TGTGCCAGCAGCGGACTAGGGGGATCCCTCCACTTT. It translates to CASSGLGGSLHF.

The rearrangement uses TRBV14 and TRBJ2-1; D is uncertain. Germline-derived CDR1 and CDR2 are SGHDN and FVKESK. The CDR3 is 16 amino acids. V was trimmed by 1 base and J by 7 bases, leaving 17 bases between them. The chain's CDR3 is CASSQAGQALGNEQFF. The CDR3 DNA reads TGTGCCAGCAGCCAAGCAGGCCAGGCCCTGGGAAATGAGCAGTTCTTC.

This rearrangement joins TRBV20-1 to TRBJ2-1; a possible D gene is TRBD1 (5 bases). This CDR3 is 13 amino acids long. With 6 bases removed from V and 2 bases from J, the gap between germline ends came to 11 bases. Germline CDR1 and CDR2: DFQATT and SNEGSKA (reference sequence). CDR3: CSACEGAYNEQFF. The CDR3 nucleotides read TGCAGTGCCTGCGAAGGGGCCTACAATGAGCAGTTCTTC.

This clonotype was found a few times. V gene TRBV12-5 combines with J gene TRBJ1-5; no clear D gene. The germline V and J ends were trimmed by 3 bases and 4 bases, with 16 bases remaining between them. The CDR3 loop spans 16 amino acids. CDR1 is LGHNT and CDR2 is FRNRAP in the germline V gene. The CDR3: CASGFQRAGLNQPQHF. The CDR3 nucleotides read TGTGCTAGTGGTTTCCAAAGGGCTGGCCTTAATCAGCCCCAGCATTTT.

The chain employs TRBV20-1 and TRBJ1-1; D remains ambiguous. The germline V and J ends were trimmed by 0 bases and 2 bases, with 10 bases remaining between them. CDR1 is DFQATT, CDR2 SNEGSKA, per germline (reference sequence). The CDR3 is 14 amino acids. CDR3 in DNA: TGCAGTGCTAGAGATCGGTACGGAAACACTGAAGCTTTCTTT. This gives the protein CSARDRYGNTEAFF.

The chain couples TRBV27 to TRBJ1-1; the D is unclear. V lost 0 bases and J lost 5, with 13 bases in between. Per the germline V gene, CDR1 is MNHEY and CDR2 is SMNVEV (reference sequence). This CDR3 contains 15 residues. The CDR3 DNA follows: TGTGCCAGCAGTTTATCGGCACCCCCGGGGACTGAAGCTTTCTTT. It codes for CASSLSAPPGTEAFF.

This clonotype has a single count. The V and J genes are TRBV5-6 and TRBJ2-1; D gene unclear. Germline V gives CDR1 SGHDT, CDR2 YYEEEE. Trimming pared 4 bases from V and 4 bases from J, leaving 12 bases between. The CDR3 runs 14 residues. The chain's CDR3 is CASSPVDGYNEQFF. CDR3 DNA: TGTGCCAGCAGCCCGGTGGACGGTTACAATGAGCAGTTCTTC.

This chain uses TRBV7-6 with TRBJ2-7; D is undetermined. The CDR3 loop spans 13 amino acids. V gave up 2 bases and J gave up 7 bases, with 12 bases separating them. Per germline, CDR1 SGHVS and CDR2 FNYEAQ. CDR3 bases: TGTGCCAGCAGCTTATCAAGGGTTCGGGAGCAGTACTTC. Residues: CASSLSRVREQYF.

This chain links TRBV7-9 with TRBJ2-7, with TRBD2 as a possible D gene (6 bases). The CDR3 has 14 residues. CDR1 is SEHNR, CDR2 FQNEAQ, per germline (reference sequence). The V end lost 5 bases, the J end lost 2 bases, and 13 bases lay between the germline ends. CDR3 sequence (DNA): TGTGCCAGCAGCCTAACGGGGAGGCCCTACGAGCAGTACGTC. Translation: CASSLTGRPYEQYV.

Details on this clonotype: Since a much larger clone is just one base distant, this may be a read error. This chain links TRBV7-6 with TRBJ2-3; no clear D gene. The CDR3 extends over 12 amino acids. CDR1 is SGHVS, CDR2 FNYEAQ, per germline. As DNA, the CDR3 is TGTGCCAGCAGCTTAGGGTTTGATACGCGGTATTTT. Translating gives CASSLGFDTRYF.

This clonotype was seen a few times. This sequence joins TRBV29-1 and TRBJ2-1; 10 positions agree with TRBD1. Germline V gene sequence: CDR1 SQVTM, CDR2 ANQGSEA. V was pared by 3 bases and J by 6 bases, with 5 bases of the junction left unmatched. The CDR3 sequence is 14 residues long. The CDR3 sequence: CSVDLGQGINEQFF. The CDR3 nucleotides are TGCAGCGTTGACCTGGGACAGGGGATCAATGAGCAGTTCTTC.

The genes are TRBV6-6 and TRBJ2-3; D call uncertain. The length of the CDR3 is 15 residues. Germline assignment: CDR1 MNHNY and CDR2 SVGAGI (reference sequence). V gave up 2 bases and J gave up 1 base, with 10 bases separating them. The CDR3 DNA sequence: TGTGCCAGCAGTTACAAGAGCGTCGGCACAGATACGCAGTATTTT. This sequence encodes CASSYKSVGTDTQYF.

Here the CDR3 reads CASSTPETSRDGYTF. CDR3 nucleotides: TGTGCCAGCAGTACGCCCGAGACAAGTCGCGATGGCTACACCTTC. The chain couples TRBV12-3 or TRBV12-4 to TRBJ1-2; D unclear. V lost 5 bases and J lost 6, with 19 bases in between. The CDR3 length is 15 residues.

This clonotype was found a few times. V is TRBV4-2 and J is TRBJ1-1; 9 bases match TRBD1. CDR1 LGHNA and CDR2 YNFKEQ come from the germline V gene. V was pared by 3 bases and J by 5 bases, with 7 bases of the junction left unmatched. The CDR3 consists of 15 residues. DNA for the CDR3: TGTGCCAGCAGCCAGGAACAGGGGGCTTGGACTGAAGCTTTCTTT. This codes for CASSQEQGAWTEAFF.

V usage is TRBV12-3 or TRBV12-4 and J usage is TRBJ2-1; TRBD1 agrees at 7 bases. This CDR3 region has 15 residues. V trimming: 6 bases; J trimming: 2 bases; junction bases outside the gene matches: 7. CDR3 protein: CASRGQTGTYNEQFF. CDR3 DNA sequence: TGTGCCAGCAGGGGCCAGACAGGGACCTACAATGAGCAGTTCTTC.

The chain couples TRBV7-9 to TRBJ1-1; tentatively, D is TRBD1 (5 bases). Trimming took off 5 bases at V and 0 bases at J, with 13 bases between the two ends. This CDR3 is built from 15 residues. Germline V gives CDR1 SEHNR, CDR2 FQNEAQ (reference sequence). For the CDR3, the DNA is TGTGCCAGCAGCCCACCCCAGGGATTGAACACTGAAGCTTTCTTT. Protein sequence: CASSPPQGLNTEAFF.

This clonotype was counted a few times. The chain links TRBV28 to TRBJ2-2; the D gene is possibly TRBD2 (6 bases). The V gene lost 3 bases and the J gene lost 0 bases, with 11 bases spanning the gap. The germline CDR1 and CDR2 sequences are MDHEN and SYDVKM. The CDR3 runs 16 residues. Written as DNA, the CDR3 is TGTGCCAGCAGTTTCTTACTAGCCACGAACACCGGGGAGCTGTTTTTT. Translating gives CASSFLLATNTGELFF.

The V and J genes are TRBV19 and TRBJ1-1; D gene unclear. Germline-derived CDR1 and CDR2 are LNHDA and SQIVND (reference sequence). The CDR3 sequence is 14 residues long. Deletions cut 5 bases from V and 4 bases from J, with 14 bases between. The DNA for the CDR3 is TGTGCCAGTAGTTCCCTCGGGCAGGCCACTGAAGCTTTCTTT. Translated: CASSSLGQATEAFF.

The J gene is TRBJ1-6, the V gene TRBV6-1; TRBD1 might be the D (5 bases). The CDR3 contains 14 residues. Germline lookup yields CDR1 MNHNS and CDR2 SASEGT. V lost 10 bases and J 0 bases, leaving 10 bases between the germline ends. The CDR3 DNA reads as TGTGCCACCGGGGGTAGCTCCTATAATTCACCCCTCCACTTT. It yields the protein CATGGSSYNSPLHF.

The chain recombines TRBV27 with TRBJ1-2, with TRBD1 matching over 8 bases. This CDR3 is 13 amino acids long. CDR1 and CDR2 from the germline V gene are MNHEY and SMNVEV (reference sequence). With 6 bases clipped from V and 6 bases from J, the junction kept 6 bases outside the gene matches. The CDR3 region has the DNA TGTGCCAGCAGACCGGACAGGGCAAATGGCTACACCTTC. As protein: CASRPDRANGYTF.

V and J are TRBV7-4 and TRBJ1-2; D is unclear. Germline V gene sequence: CDR1 SGHVT, CDR2 SQSDAQ. The CDR3 is 13 residues long. V lost 5 bases, J lost 3 bases, and 10 bases lay in between. The CDR3 here is CASSPREHYGYTF. The CDR3 coding sequence is TGTGCCAGCAGCCCCCGAGAGCACTATGGCTACACCTTC.

This clonotype has a handful of counts. The CDR3 bases are TGTGCCATCAGTGATGGGCTAGCCCTAATGACCGGGGAGCTGTTTTTT. This translates into CAISDGLALMTGELFF. V gene TRBV10-3 combines with J gene TRBJ2-2; a weak D match, TRBD2 (5 bases). The CDR3 covers 16 residues. V dropped 3 bases and J dropped 5 bases, with 16 bases sitting between them. Germline V gene data show CDR1 as ENHRY and CDR2 as SYGVKD.

This clonotype was recorded many times. The chain links TRBV7-2 to TRBJ1-1; D not resolved. CDR3 length: 12 residues. Germline assignment: CDR1 SGHTA and CDR2 FQGNSA. The V end was cut by 5 bases, the J end by 4 bases, with 8 bases between. The CDR3 sequence: CASSPIFTEAFF. The DNA for the CDR3 is TGTGCCAGCAGCCCTATCTTCACTGAAGCTTTCTTT.